A single sample is the source of the 21 T cell receptor beta chains below, sequenced in a study of PD-1 blockade in classical Hodgkin lymphoma. Only in-frame clones appear in the TCRdb table, and some are missing; sequencing was by immunoSEQ multiplex PCR. The repertoire has 100,000 or so clones, around nine tenths of them found once; the top ten carry more than 6.5%. Exposure to brentuximab vedotin varied, and each patient had relapsed following autologous stem cell transplantation. The starting material was peripheral blood mononuclear cells (PBMCs), obtained before the second cycle of nivolumab. The receptors stem from a human donor with classical Hodgkin lymphoma.

The rearrangement links TRBV19 to TRBJ1-2; D possibly corresponds to TRBD1 (6 bases). CDR3 length: 13 residues. The germline gives CDR1 LNHDA, CDR2 SQIVND (reference sequence). Trimming stripped 7 bases from V and 8 bases from J, with 17 bases between. The chain's CDR3 is CASTLTGIDGYTF. In DNA, the CDR3 is TGTGCCAGTACCTTAACAGGGATCGACGGCTACACCTTC.

The chain uses TRBV20-1 and TRBJ2-5; D uncertain. There are 11 residues in the CDR3. CDR1 and CDR2 from the germline V gene are DFQATT and SNEGSKA (reference sequence). The ends were cut back, 6 bases at V and 5 bases at J, with 10 bases in the middle. The CDR3: CSADPGETQYF. For the CDR3, the DNA is TGCAGTGCCGACCCTGGGGAGACCCAGTACTTC.

The chain recombines TRBV2 with TRBJ1-5; weak D call: TRBD1 (5 bases). The CDR3 totals 15 residues. The V gene's germline CDR1 is SNHLY and CDR2 FYNNEI. Trimming shortened V by 7 bases and J by 4 bases, and 17 bases separated the two germline ends. CDR3 loop: CASTQKGTGNQPQHF. In DNA, the CDR3 is TGTGCCAGCACCCAAAAGGGGACGGGAAATCAGCCCCAGCATTTT.

The gene calls are TRBV28 and TRBJ1-3; D is possibly TRBD1 (6 bases). This CDR3 is built from 13 residues. V was cut by 6 bases and J by 2 bases, with 8 bases left in between. Germline V lookup: CDR1 MDHEN, CDR2 SYDVKM. CDR3 in amino acids: CASRGTTGNTIYF. For the CDR3, the DNA is TGTGCCAGCAGGGGGACAACTGGAAACACCATATATTTT.

The V gene is TRBV10-3, the J gene TRBJ1-1, with 9 bases fitting TRBD1. The CDR3 has 14 residues. CDR1 and CDR2 (germline): ENHRY, SYGVKD. Trimming cost V 5 bases and J 4 bases; bases outside gene matches: 5. DNA of the CDR3: TGTGCCATCAGTTGGACAGGGGAGAGCACTGAAGCTTTCTTT. Translated: CAISWTGESTEAFF.

The CDR3 nucleotides are TGTGCCAGCAGCCCCCGAGGACAGGTCCCCCAAGAGACCCAGTACTTC. This encodes CASSPRGQVPQETQYF. V is TRBV7-9 and J is TRBJ2-5; the match to TRBD1 covers 7 bases. J lost 1 base, V lost 5 bases, and 10 bases had no gene match. Germline V gene data show CDR1 as SEHNR and CDR2 as FQNEAQ (reference sequence). This CDR3 has 16 amino acids.

The chain carries TRBV6-6 and TRBJ1-2, with D maybe TRBD1 (5 bases). CDR3 length equals 10 residues. The germline gives CDR1 MNHNY, CDR2 SVGAGI (reference sequence). V dropped 6 bases and J dropped 11 bases, with 10 bases sitting between them. In DNA, the CDR3 is TGTGCCAGCAGGGCGGCAGGGTACACCTTC. This gives the protein CASRAAGYTF.

The V call is TRBV7-2, the J call TRBJ2-7; 7 nucleotides match TRBD1. The ends lost 5 bases at V and 3 bases at J; junction bases unmatched: 10. This CDR3 has 15 residues. CDR1 is SGHTA, CDR2 FQGNSA, per germline. The DNA of the CDR3 is TGTGCCAGCAGCCCGCGGTCCGGGACAGTCTACGAGCAGTACTTC. Amino acids: CASSPRSGTVYEQYF. Looking up the rest from reference TRBV7-2 and TRBJ2-7 gives the full variable domain: GAGVSQSPSNKVTEKGKDVELRCDPISGHTALYWYRQSLGQGLEFLIYFQGNSAPDKSGLPSDRFSAERTGGSVSTLTIQRTQQEDSAVYLCASSPRSGTVYEQYFGPGTRLTVT.

This rearrangement joins TRBV21-1 to TRBJ1-3. TRBV21-1 is a pseudogene. CDR3 length equals 17 residues. CDR3 residues: CASSTSRTAGIGNTIYF. In DNA, the CDR3 is TGTGCCAGCAGCACCTCAAGGACAGCGGGGATAGGAAACACCATATATTTT.

The chain recombines TRBV5-1 with TRBJ1-1, with D unresolved. From germline, CDR1 is SGHRS and CDR2 YFSETQ. The CDR3 covers 13 residues. V was trimmed by 4 bases and J by 4 bases, leaving 11 bases between them. The CDR3 DNA is TGCGCCAGCAGCATAGGGTCGGGCACTGAAGCTTTCTTT. Encoded protein: CASSIGSGTEAFF.

This chain joins TRBV6-1 and TRBJ1-6, with D possibly being TRBD1 (5 bases). CDR1 is MNHNS, CDR2 SASEGT, per germline. The ends were cut back, 3 bases at V and 14 bases at J, with 20 bases in the middle. The CDR3 loop spans 15 amino acids. CDR3 bases: TGTGCCAGCAGTGATTCGGCAAGGGGAAGGCCTTCCCTCCACTTT. This sequence encodes CASSDSARGRPSLHF.

This chain uses TRBV10-2 with TRBJ2-6; D is undetermined. This CDR3 is built from 15 residues. The germline gives CDR1 WSHSY, CDR2 SAAADI. Trimming left V 6 bases short and J 0 bases short, with 9 bases between. The CDR3 reads CASRTDGSGANVLTF. The CDR3 DNA reads TGCGCCAGCAGAACAGATGGCTCTGGGGCCAACGTCCTGACTTTC.

The chain joins TRBV7-2 to TRBJ1-5; possible D gene TRBD1, 6 bases. This CDR3 is built from 14 residues. Germline V gene data show CDR1 as SGHTA and CDR2 as FQGNSA. Trimming took off 10 bases at V and 3 bases at J, with 16 bases between the two ends. The CDR3 is CATQQGYNNQPQHF. CDR3 DNA: TGTGCCACTCAACAGGGATATAACAATCAGCCCCAGCATTTT.

The rearrangement links TRBV6-5 to TRBJ2-2; no clear D gene. CDR3 size: 14 residues. Trimming removed 8 bases from V and 2 bases from J, with 12 bases in between. Germline lookup yields CDR1 MNHEY and CDR2 SVGAGI. CDR3 coding DNA: TGTGCCAGCCACTCTGGAGCAAACACCGGGGAGCTGTTTTTT. Residues: CASHSGANTGELFF.

The chain uses TRBV6-5 and TRBJ2-3, with 7 bases matching TRBD2. The germline V gene has CDR1 MNHEY and CDR2 SVGAGI. The CDR3 length is 13 residues. Trimming cost V 7 bases and J 1 base; bases outside gene matches: 2. CDR3 in amino acids: CASTRGGTDTQYF. The CDR3 DNA reads as TGTGCCAGCACCCGGGGGGGCACAGATACGCAGTATTTT.

This chain uses TRBV18 with TRBJ1-4; maybe TRBD1 (5 bases). CDR3 size: 14 residues. V was pared by 0 bases and J by 8 bases, with 10 bases between. The germline V gene has CDR1 KGHSH and CDR2 LQKENI. The CDR3 DNA is TGTGCCAGCTCACCACCAGGGTGGGGCGAAAAACTGTTTTTT. Amino acid sequence: CASSPPGWGEKLFF.

The chain has TRBV10-1 and TRBJ1-1; D unresolved. The germline gives CDR1 WNHNN, CDR2 SYGVQD (reference sequence). Trimming removed 4 bases from V and 4 bases from J, with 13 bases in between. The CDR3 covers 14 residues. The CDR3 here is CASSVGLTATEAFF. The CDR3 bases are TGCGCCAGCAGTGTGGGCCTTACGGCCACTGAAGCTTTCTTT.

The rearrangement links TRBV10-3 to TRBJ1-1; D is unclear. The CDR3 consists of 14 residues. Trimming removed 0 bases from V and 10 bases from J, with 15 bases in between. The germline V gene has CDR1 ENHRY and CDR2 SYGVKD. The chain's CDR3 is CAISESGLRGRAFF. The CDR3 DNA is TGTGCCATCAGTGAGTCGGGTTTGAGAGGGAGAGCTTTCTTT.

The chain is built from TRBV19 and TRBJ1-2, with D uncertain. Trimming pared 0 bases from V and 0 bases from J, leaving 11 bases between. The germline V gene has CDR1 LNHDA and CDR2 SQIVND (reference sequence). The length of the CDR3 is 16 residues. In DNA, the CDR3 is TGTGCCAGTAGTATAGACGGACGGTCGCCTAACTATGGCTACACCTTC. This gives the protein CASSIDGRSPNYGYTF.

The rearrangement uses TRBV25-1 and TRBJ2-7, with 7 positions matching TRBD1. The junction had 8 bases not matched to a gene; V was cut back by 3 bases and J by 3 bases. Germline V gene sequence: CDR1 MGHDK, CDR2 SYGVNS. This CDR3 is built from 15 residues. CDR3 loop: CASSDHDRDNYEQYF. CDR3 DNA sequence: TGTGCCAGCAGTGACCACGACAGGGACAACTACGAGCAGTACTTC.

The V call is TRBV9, the J call TRBJ2-7; 11 bases line up with TRBD1. The CDR3 is made up of 16 amino acids. J was trimmed by 2 bases and V by 3 bases; bases with no gene match: 7. Per the germline V gene, CDR1 is SGDLS and CDR2 is YYNGEE. The CDR3 DNA reads TGTGCCAGCAGCGCTGGTGGGGACAGGGGGACCTACGAGCAGTACTTC. Residues: CASSAGGDRGTYEQYF.